This TCR beta chain was documented in a study of response to subunit inactivated influenza vaccine. Study results and limitations: Seasonal influenza vaccination, on each occasion, was suggested by the authors to recruit few new T cells.

One entry per CDR3 protein results from TCRdb running MiXCR on the RT-PCR reads. Of roughly 650,000 distinct CDR3 sequences in the sample, approximately 14% were seen once. This CDR3 region has 13 residues. The germline V and J ends were trimmed by 7 bases and 2 bases, with 11 bases remaining between them. The germline V gene encodes CDR1 MGHDK and CDR2 SYGVNS. As regards this clonotype: What it binds is not known.

The rearrangement uses TRBV25-1 and TRBJ1-1, with a tentative D call TRBD1 (5 bases). The receptor was isolated from a man aged 50 or older who received an inactivated influenza vaccine. This material consisted of PBMCs from blood, taken 11 to 12 days after vaccination. In DNA, the CDR3 is TGTGCCAGCAAGGGACGGGTTAACACTGAAGCTTTCTTT. Amino acids: CASKGRVNTEAFF.